The sample holds a few counts of the clone carrying this T cell receptor beta chain. Its antigen remains unknown. This sample was included in a study of PD-1 blockade in mismatch repair-deficient tumors. About the study: Patients had 12 mismatch repair-deficient cancer types, all previously treated and progressing.

Mismatch repair deficiency was confirmed in all patients, by PCR or immunohistochemistry. TCRs were sequenced from three patients responding to pembrolizumab. Study results and limitations: Rapid post-treatment expansion, then contraction, generally preceding radiologic response, marked tumor-resident clones.

Profiling relied on immunoSEQ multiplex PCR, and the TCRdb table lists in-frame clones only, not all of them. Of tens of thousands of clones detected, 70% to 90% appear once; the ten largest clones hold around 13%. Trimming stripped 1 base from V and 2 bases from J, with 11 bases between. This CDR3 has 15 amino acids. The V gene's germline CDR1 is SGHDN and CDR2 FVKESK. The sample in question was peripheral blood, obtained 52 weeks after starting pembrolizumab. This chain joins TRBV14 and TRBJ1-2; D not certain. This TCR derives from an adult with mismatch repair-deficient cancer. As DNA, the CDR3 is TGTGCCAGCAGCCAAGGATTTGGAGGGAACTATGGCTACACCTTC. This codes for CASSQGFGGNYGYTF.